A selection of T cell receptor beta chains follows, all from one sample in a study of human T cells and chemical hapten exposure. TCRdb re-derived calls from the RACE reads in MiXCR, one entry per CDR3 protein. Among 95,000 to 150,000 distinct CDR3 sequences listed, 11% were seen once. Sample: whole blood, taken in connection with sensitization to the hapten diphenylcyclopropenone (DPC). The source of these receptors is a woman in her forties or fifties with alopecia areata. Some clones in this sample may be carry-over from other donors' samples. Each CDR3 is given with its conserved first and last residue. A D gene is named only where the DNA matches it firmly. Size is omitted from some rows. Given values are once, few, many or a class for expanded clones.

d_call clone_size j_call v_call cdr3_aa cdr3_nt
TRBD1 - TRBJ2-2 TRBV10-1 CASIPGQGTGELFF TGCGCCAGCATCCCGGGACAGGGTACCGGGGAGCTGTTTTTT
- few TRBJ1-6 TRBV12-3/TRBV12-4 CASSPRQRSSYNSPLHF TGTGCCAGCAGTCCACGACAGAGGAGCTCCTATAATTCACCCCTCCACTTT
- - TRBJ2-7 TRBV6-6 CASSYSTVSSDEQYF TGTGCCAGCAGTTACTCGACCGTCAGCTCCGACGAGCAGTACTTC
TRBD1 - TRBJ1-1 TRBV9 CASSSTGPEAFF TGTGCCAGCAGCTCGACAGGGCCCGAAGCTTTCTTT
- - TRBJ1-2 TRBV5-6 CASRFGSLDGYTF TGTGCCAGCAGGTTCGGCAGTTTGGATGGCTACACCTTC
- many TRBJ2-4 TRBV20-1 CSARDIPSLAKNIQYF TGCAGTGCTAGAGATATTCCATCACTAGCCAAAAACATTCAGTACTTC
TRBD2 - TRBJ2-3 TRBV6-5 CASKGPAGWPDTQYF TGTGCCAGCAAAGGCCCAGCGGGGTGGCCAGATACGCAGTATTTT
- few TRBJ2-1 TRBV4-1 CASSQYSSYNEQFF TGCGCCAGCAGCCAGTATAGCTCCTACAATGAGCAGTTCTTC
- - TRBJ2-3 TRBV3-1 CASSPRGARTDTQYF TGTGCCAGCAGCCCCCGGGGGGCCCGTACAGATACGCAGTATTTT
- - TRBJ2-3 TRBV12-3/TRBV12-4 CASSCYKLDTQYF TGTGCCAGCAGTTGTTACAAGTTAGATACGCAGTATTTT
- few TRBJ2-7 TRBV11-2 CASSLPSGADEQYF TGTGCCAGCAGCTTACCCTCCGGGGCTGACGAGCAGTACTTC
- many TRBJ2-3 TRBV20-1 CSARGTFTDTQYF TGCAGTGCTAGGGGGACCTTCACAGATACGCAGTATTTT